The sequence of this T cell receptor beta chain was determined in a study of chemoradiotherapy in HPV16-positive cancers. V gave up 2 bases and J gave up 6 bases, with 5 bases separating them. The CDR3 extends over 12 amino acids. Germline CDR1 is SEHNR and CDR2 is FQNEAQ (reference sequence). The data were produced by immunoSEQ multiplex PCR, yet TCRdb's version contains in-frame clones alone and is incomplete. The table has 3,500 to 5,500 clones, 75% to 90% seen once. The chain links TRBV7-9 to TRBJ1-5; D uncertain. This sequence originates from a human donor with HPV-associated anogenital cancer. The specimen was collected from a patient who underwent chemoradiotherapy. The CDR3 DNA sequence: TGTGCCAGCAGCTTATGGGGTCAGCCCCAGCATTTT. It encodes CASSLWGQPQHF.